This T cell receptor (beta chain) was identified in a study of cytomegalovirus exposure and HLA in healthy donors. A multiplex PCR was run with 60 Vbeta primers and 13 Jbeta primers. Clones were read by immunoSEQ multiplex PCR, and TCRdb kept only the in-frame ones, dropping some. The table records 100,000 or so clones, 55% to 65% of them present only once. The clonotype was recovered from a man aged 30-40 years in good health and CMV-seropositive. The specimen sequenced was PBMCs.

CDR3 in DNA: TGTGCCAGCAGTGACTCAGGGAACAATCAGCCCCAGCATTTT. Translating gives CASSDSGNNQPQHF. This chain uses TRBV6-1 with TRBJ1-5, with D possibly TRBD1 on 5 matching bases. CDR3 size: 14 residues. Germline V gives CDR1 MNHNS, CDR2 SASEGT. The V end was cut by 3 bases, the J end by 3 bases, with 9 bases between.